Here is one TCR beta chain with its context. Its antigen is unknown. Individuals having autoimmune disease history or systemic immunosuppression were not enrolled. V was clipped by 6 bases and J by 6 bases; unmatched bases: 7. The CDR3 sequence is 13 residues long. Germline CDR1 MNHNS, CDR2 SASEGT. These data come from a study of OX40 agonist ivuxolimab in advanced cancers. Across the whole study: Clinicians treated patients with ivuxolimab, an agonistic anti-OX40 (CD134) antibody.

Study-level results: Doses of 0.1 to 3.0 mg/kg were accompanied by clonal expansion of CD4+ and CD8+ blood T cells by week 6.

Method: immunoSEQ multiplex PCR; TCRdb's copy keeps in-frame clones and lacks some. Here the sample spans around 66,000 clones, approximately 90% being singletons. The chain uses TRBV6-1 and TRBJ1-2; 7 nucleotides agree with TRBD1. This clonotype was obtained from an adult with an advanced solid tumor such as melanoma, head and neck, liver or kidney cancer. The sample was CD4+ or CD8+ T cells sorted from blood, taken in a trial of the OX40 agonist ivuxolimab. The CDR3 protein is CASRAGQLDGYTF. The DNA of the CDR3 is TGTGCCAGCAGAGCGGGACAGCTGGATGGCTACACCTTC.